This T cell receptor beta chain appears in the sequencing data of a study of OX40 agonist ivuxolimab in advanced cancers. About the study: Melanoma, hepatocellular carcinoma, head and neck or renal cell cancer occurred in dose-escalation patients.

The length of the CDR3 is 11 residues. V was cut by 8 bases and J by 7 bases, with 12 bases left in between. Per the germline V gene, CDR1 is MDHEN and CDR2 is SYDVKM. The data were produced by immunoSEQ multiplex PCR, yet TCRdb's version contains in-frame clones alone and is incomplete. The table includes 45,000 to 55,000 clones, around 81% detected once. This clone has just a few counts. The antigen remains unidentified. Study-level points and caveats: By week 6 at 0.1 to 3.0 mg/kg, blood CD4+ and CD8+ T cells had expanded clonally. Undetermined was the antigen specificity of the expanded peripheral T cells.

This chain uses TRBV28 with TRBJ2-7; the D is unclear. The material sequenced was CD4+ or CD8+ T cells sorted from blood, taken in a trial of the OX40 agonist ivuxolimab. The TCR was taken from an adult with an advanced solid tumor such as melanoma, head and neck, liver or kidney cancer. In nucleotides, the CDR3 is TGTGCCAGCGGGGATTGGGAAGAGCAGTACTTC. Amino acid sequence: CASGDWEEQYF. The variable domain in full, completed from reference TRBV28 and TRBJ2-7, reads DVKVTQSSRYLVKRTGEKVFLECVQDMDHENMFWYRQDPGLGLRLIYFSYDVKMKEKGDIPEGYSVSREKKERFSLILESASTNQTSMYLCASGDWEEQYFGPGTRLTVT.